This T cell receptor (beta chain) is drawn from a study of control samples from healthy donors and cancer patients. Clones were read by immunoSEQ multiplex PCR, and TCRdb kept only the in-frame ones, dropping some. The sample comprises roughly 100,000 clones, 92% of which are singletons, and approximately 3% rests with the top ten. CDR1 is DFQATT, CDR2 SNEGSKA, per germline (reference sequence). This CDR3 is built from 11 residues. The V and J ends lost 5 bases and 8 bases respectively, with 12 bases between them. The V gene is TRBV20-1, the J gene TRBJ1-2, with D hard to call. The specimen was blood. This receptor was taken from a human donor in good health. The donor label of this sample is uncertain. The chain's CDR3 is CSASDRVGYTF. The CDR3 DNA follows: TGCAGTGCTTCCGACCGCGTGGGCTACACCTTC.